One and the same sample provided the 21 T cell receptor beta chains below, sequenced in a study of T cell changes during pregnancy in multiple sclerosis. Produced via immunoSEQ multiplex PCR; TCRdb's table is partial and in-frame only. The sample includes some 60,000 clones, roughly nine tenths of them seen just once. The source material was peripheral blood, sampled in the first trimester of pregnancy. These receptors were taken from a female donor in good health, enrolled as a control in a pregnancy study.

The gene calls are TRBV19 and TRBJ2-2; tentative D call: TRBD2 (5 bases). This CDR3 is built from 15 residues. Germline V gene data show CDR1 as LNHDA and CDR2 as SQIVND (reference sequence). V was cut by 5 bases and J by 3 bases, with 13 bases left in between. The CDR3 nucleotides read TGTGCCAGTAGTCCCCGAGGGCAGTACACCGGGGAGCTGTTTTTT. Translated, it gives CASSPRGQYTGELFF.

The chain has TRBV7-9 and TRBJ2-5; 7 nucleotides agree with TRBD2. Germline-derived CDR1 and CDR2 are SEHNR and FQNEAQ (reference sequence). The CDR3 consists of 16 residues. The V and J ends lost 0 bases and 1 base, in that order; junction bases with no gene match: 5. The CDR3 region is CASSLAVGGSQETQYF. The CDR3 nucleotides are TGTGCCAGCAGCTTAGCAGTAGGCGGGAGCCAAGAGACCCAGTACTTC.

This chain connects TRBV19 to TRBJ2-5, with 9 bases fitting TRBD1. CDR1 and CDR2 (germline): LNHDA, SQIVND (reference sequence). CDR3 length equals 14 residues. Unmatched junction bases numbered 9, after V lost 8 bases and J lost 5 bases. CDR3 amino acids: CASSTGGGRETQYF. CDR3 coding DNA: TGTGCCAGTTCCACAGGGGGCGGTCGGGAGACCCAGTACTTC.

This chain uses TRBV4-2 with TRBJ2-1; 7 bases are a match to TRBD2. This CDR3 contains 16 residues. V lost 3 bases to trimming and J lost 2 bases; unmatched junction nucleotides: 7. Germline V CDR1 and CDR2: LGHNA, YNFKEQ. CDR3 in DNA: TGTGCCAGCAGCCATGGGACTACAGAGGCCTACAATGAGCAGTTCTTC. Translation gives CASSHGTTEAYNEQFF.

The CDR3 protein is CASSLNAGSYNEQFF. The CDR3 nucleotides read TGTGCCAGCAGCTTAAATGCGGGATCATATAATGAGCAGTTCTTC. The chain carries TRBV7-2 and TRBJ2-1; D might be TRBD2 (6 bases). The V end was cut by 2 bases, the J end by 7 bases, with 15 bases between. The CDR3 consists of 15 residues. Germline CDR1 SGHTA, CDR2 FQGNSA.

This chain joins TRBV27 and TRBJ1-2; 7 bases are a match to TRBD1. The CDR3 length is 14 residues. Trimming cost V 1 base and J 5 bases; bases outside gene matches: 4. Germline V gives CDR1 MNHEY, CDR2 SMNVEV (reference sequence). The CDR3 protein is CASSLLGTVYGYTF. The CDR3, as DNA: TGTGCCAGCAGTTTATTAGGGACAGTATATGGCTACACCTTC.

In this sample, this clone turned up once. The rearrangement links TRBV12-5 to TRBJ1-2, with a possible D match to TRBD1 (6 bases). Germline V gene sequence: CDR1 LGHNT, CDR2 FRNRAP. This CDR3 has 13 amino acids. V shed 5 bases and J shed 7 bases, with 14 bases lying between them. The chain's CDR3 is CASGLGRGGGYTF. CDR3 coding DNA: TGTGCTAGTGGTCTGGGCAGGGGTGGTGGCTACACCTTC.

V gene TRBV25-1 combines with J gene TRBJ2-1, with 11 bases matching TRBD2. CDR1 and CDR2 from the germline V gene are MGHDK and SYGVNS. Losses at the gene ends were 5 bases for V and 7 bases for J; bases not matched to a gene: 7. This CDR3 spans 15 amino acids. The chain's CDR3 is CASSIAGGVGNEQFF. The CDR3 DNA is TGTGCCAGCAGTATAGCGGGAGGGGTTGGGAATGAGCAGTTCTTC.

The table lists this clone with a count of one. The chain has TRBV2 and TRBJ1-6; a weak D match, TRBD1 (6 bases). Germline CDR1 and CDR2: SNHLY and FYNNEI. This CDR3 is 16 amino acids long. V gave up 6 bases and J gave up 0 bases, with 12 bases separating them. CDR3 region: CASRYRASSYNSPLHF. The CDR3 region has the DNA TGTGCCAGCAGATACAGGGCGAGCTCCTATAATTCACCCCTCCACTTT.

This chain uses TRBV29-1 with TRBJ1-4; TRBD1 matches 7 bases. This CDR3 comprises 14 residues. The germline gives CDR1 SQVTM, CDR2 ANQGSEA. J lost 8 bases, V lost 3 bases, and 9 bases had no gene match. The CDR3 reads CSVDPTGFGEKLFF. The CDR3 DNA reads TGCAGCGTTGACCCGACAGGGTTTGGCGAAAAACTGTTTTTT.

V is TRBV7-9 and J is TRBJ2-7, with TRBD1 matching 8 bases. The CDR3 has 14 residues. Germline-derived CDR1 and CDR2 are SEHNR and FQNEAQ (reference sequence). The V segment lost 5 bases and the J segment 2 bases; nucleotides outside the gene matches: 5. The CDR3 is CASSKTGGAYEQYF. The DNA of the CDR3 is TGTGCCAGCAGCAAAACAGGGGGAGCCTACGAGCAGTACTTC. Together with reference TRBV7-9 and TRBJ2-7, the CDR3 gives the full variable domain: DTGVSQNPRHKITKRGQNVTFRCDPISEHNRLYWYRQTLGQGPEFLTYFQNEAQLEKSRLLSDRFSAERPKGSFSTLEIQRTEQGDSAMYLCASSKTGGAYEQYFGPGTRLTVT.

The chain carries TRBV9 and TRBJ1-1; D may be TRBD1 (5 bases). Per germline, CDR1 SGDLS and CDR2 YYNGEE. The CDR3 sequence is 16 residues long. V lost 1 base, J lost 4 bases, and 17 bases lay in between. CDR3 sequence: CASSVKSGVGATEAFF. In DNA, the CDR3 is TGTGCCAGCAGCGTAAAGTCGGGGGTTGGAGCCACTGAAGCTTTCTTT.

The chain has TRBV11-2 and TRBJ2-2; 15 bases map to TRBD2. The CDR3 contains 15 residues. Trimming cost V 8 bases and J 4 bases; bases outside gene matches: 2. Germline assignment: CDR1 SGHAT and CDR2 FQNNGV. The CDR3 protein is CASRGLAGGTGELFF. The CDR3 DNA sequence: TGTGCCAGCCGGGGACTAGCGGGGGGCACCGGGGAGCTGTTTTTT.

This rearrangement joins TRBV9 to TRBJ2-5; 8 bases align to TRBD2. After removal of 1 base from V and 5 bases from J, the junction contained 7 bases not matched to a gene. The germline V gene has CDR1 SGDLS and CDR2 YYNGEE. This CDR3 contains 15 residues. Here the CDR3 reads CASSVMTGGPETQYF. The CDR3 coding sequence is TGTGCCAGCAGCGTAATGACGGGGGGGCCTGAGACCCAGTACTTC. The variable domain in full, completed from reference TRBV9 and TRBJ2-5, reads DSGVTQTPKHLITATGQRVTLRCSPRSGDLSVYWYQQSLDQGLQFLIQYYNGEERAKGNILERFSAQQFPDLHSELNLSSLELGDSALYFCASSVMTGGPETQYFGPGTRLLVL.

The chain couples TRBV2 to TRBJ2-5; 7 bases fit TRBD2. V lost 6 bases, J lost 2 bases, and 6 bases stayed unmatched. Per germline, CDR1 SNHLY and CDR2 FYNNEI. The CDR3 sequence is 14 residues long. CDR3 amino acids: CASRGDYYQETQYF. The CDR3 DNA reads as TGTGCCAGCAGAGGGGACTACTATCAAGAGACCCAGTACTTC.

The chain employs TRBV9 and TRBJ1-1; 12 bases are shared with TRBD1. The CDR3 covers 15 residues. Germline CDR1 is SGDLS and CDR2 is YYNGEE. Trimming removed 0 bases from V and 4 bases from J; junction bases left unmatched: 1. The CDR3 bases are TGTGCCAGCAGCGTAGAGGGACAGGGGGCCACTGAAGCTTTCTTT. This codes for CASSVEGQGATEAFF.

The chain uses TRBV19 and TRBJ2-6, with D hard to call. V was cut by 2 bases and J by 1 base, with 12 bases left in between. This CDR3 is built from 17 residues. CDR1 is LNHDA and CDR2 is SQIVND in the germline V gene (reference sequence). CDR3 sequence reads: CASSIRPSRSGANVLTF. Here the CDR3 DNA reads TGTGCCAGTAGTATACGGCCATCTAGGTCTGGGGCCAACGTCCTGACTTTC.

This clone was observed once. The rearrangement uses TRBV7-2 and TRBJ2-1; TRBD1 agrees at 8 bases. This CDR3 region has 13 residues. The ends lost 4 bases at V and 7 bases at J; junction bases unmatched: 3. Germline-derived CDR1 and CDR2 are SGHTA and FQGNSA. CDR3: CASSWTGTNEQFF. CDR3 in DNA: TGTGCCAGCAGCTGGACAGGGACGAATGAGCAGTTCTTC.

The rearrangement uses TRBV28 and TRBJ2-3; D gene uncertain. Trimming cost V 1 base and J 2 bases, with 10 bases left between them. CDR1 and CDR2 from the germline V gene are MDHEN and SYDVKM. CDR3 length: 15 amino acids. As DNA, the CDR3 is TGTGCCAGCAGTTTATCATCGAGGTACACAGATACGCAGTATTTT. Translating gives CASSLSSRYTDTQYF. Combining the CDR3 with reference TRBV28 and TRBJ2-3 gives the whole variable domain DVKVTQSSRYLVKRTGEKVFLECVQDMDHENMFWYRQDPGLGLRLIYFSYDVKMKEKGDIPEGYSVSREKKERFSLILESASTNQTSMYLCASSLSSRYTDTQYFGPGTRLTVL.

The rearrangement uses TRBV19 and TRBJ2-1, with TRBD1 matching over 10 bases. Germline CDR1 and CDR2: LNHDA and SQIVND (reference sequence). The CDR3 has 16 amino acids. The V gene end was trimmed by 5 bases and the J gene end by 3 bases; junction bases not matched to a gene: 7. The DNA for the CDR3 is TGTGCCAGTAGTGCGAGACAGGGGGCCTTCTACAATGAGCAGTTCTTC. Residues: CASSARQGAFYNEQFF.

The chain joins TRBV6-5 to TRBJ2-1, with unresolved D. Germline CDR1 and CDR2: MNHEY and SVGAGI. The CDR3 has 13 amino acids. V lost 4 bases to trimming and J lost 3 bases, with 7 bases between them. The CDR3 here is CASSFNSYNEQFF. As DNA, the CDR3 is TGTGCCAGCAGTTTCAACAGCTACAATGAGCAGTTCTTC.